Sequencing of this T cell receptor beta chain was carried out in a study of control samples from healthy donors and cancer patients. Germline-derived CDR1 and CDR2 are MNHEY and SMNVEV (reference sequence). The CDR3 consists of 16 residues. Trimming removed 5 bases from V and 4 bases from J, with 20 bases in between. Some clones are missing from TCRdb's copy, which holds only in-frame ones; the method was immunoSEQ multiplex PCR. Of about 160,000 clones listed, 85% to 90% are singletons. The specimen sequenced was blood. The receptor's source is a man younger than 45 in good health. This rearrangement joins TRBV27 to TRBJ1-2; D not certain. DNA for the CDR3: TGTGCCAGCAGTAAAAATTCAAACACTTATCCCTATGGCTACACCTTC. Translating it yields CASSKNSNTYPYGYTF.